The entry that follows covers one TCR beta chain sequence. The V segment lost 4 bases and the J segment 3 bases; nucleotides outside the gene matches: 5. This CDR3 spans 15 amino acids. The germline gives CDR1 SGDLS, CDR2 YYNGEE. The primer mix had 60 Vbeta and 13 Jbeta primers. TCRdb's copy holds only in-frame clones and misses some; the assay was immunoSEQ multiplex PCR. This sample yields some 120,000 clones, of which about 73% are seen a single time; 4% to 5% belongs to the top ten. The data derive from a study of cytomegalovirus exposure and HLA in healthy donors. This chain connects TRBV9 to TRBJ1-4; 8 bases fit TRBD1. The source material was PBMCs. This TCR was recovered from a woman aged 50 to 65 in good health and CMV-seropositive. CDR3 loop: CASSLRQGPNEKLFF. The CDR3 DNA is TGTGCCAGCAGCTTACGACAGGGGCCTAATGAAAAACTGTTTTTT.